What follows are 17 T cell receptor beta chains derived from one specimen sequenced in a study of cytomegalovirus exposure and HLA in healthy donors. TCRdb's table, derived via immunoSEQ multiplex PCR, lists solely in-frame clones and lacks some. The data contain around 230,000 clones, around 85% of them seen just once; the ten biggest clones take up around 1.2%. Sequenced material: PBMCs. The receptors here all came from a woman aged 30 to 39 in good health and CMV-seropositive.

J is TRBJ2-2 and V is TRBV5-1; the D is unclear. The CDR3 covers 15 residues. Germline-derived CDR1 and CDR2 are SGHRS and YFSETQ. V was clipped by 0 bases and J by 0 bases, with 6 bases between them. CDR3 DNA sequence: TGCGCCAGCAGCTTGGGAGATGCGAACACCGGGGAGCTGTTTTTT. Protein product: CASSLGDANTGELFF.

This clone was picked up one time. CDR3 region: CASSLGGGNSYEQYF. The DNA of the CDR3 is TGTGCCAGCAGCTTAGGCGGCGGAAATAGCTACGAGCAGTACTTC. The chain recombines TRBV11-2 with TRBJ2-7; no reliable D call. This CDR3 has 15 amino acids. CDR1 is SGHAT, CDR2 FQNNGV, per germline. V was shortened by 1 base and J by 3 bases, with 13 bases between the two germline ends.

The count of this clone is one. This sequence joins TRBV29-1 and TRBJ2-3; 7 bases agree with TRBD1. There are 14 residues in the CDR3. Germline CDR1 is SQVTM and CDR2 is ANQGSEA. V lost 5 bases, J lost 2 bases, and 7 bases stayed unmatched. This chain's CDR3 is CSVLGQSATDTQYF. CDR3 DNA: TGCAGCGTTTTGGGACAGTCCGCCACAGATACGCAGTATTTT.

The chain couples TRBV30 to TRBJ2-7; D is perhaps TRBD1 (6 bases). This CDR3 is 12 amino acids long. CDR1 and CDR2 (germline): GTSNPN, SVGIG (reference sequence). With 4 bases removed from V and 3 bases from J, the gap between germline ends came to 10 bases. The CDR3 is CAWTEGGYEQYF. The CDR3 nucleotides read TGTGCCTGGACTGAAGGGGGCTACGAGCAGTACTTC.

V is TRBV5-6 and J is TRBJ2-1; D is possibly TRBD2 (5 bases). Trimming pared 0 bases from V and 8 bases from J, leaving 15 bases between. The CDR3 length is 15 residues. CDR1 is SGHDT and CDR2 is YYEEEE in the germline V gene. CDR3 amino acids: CASSLDPLAVYEQFF. DNA for the CDR3: TGTGCCAGCAGCTTGGATCCCCTAGCTGTGTATGAGCAGTTCTTC. The entire variable domain, with the rest obtained from reference TRBV5-6 and TRBJ2-1, is as follows: DAGVTQSPTHLIKTRGQQVTLRCSPKSGHDTVSWYQQALGQGPQFIFQYYEEEERQRGNFPDRFSGHQFPNYSSELNVNALLLGDSALYLCASSLDPLAVYEQFFGPGTRLTVL.

The CDR3 DNA sequence: TGTGCCAGCAGCTTAGAACAGGGGGCTGAAGCTTTCTTT. Translating gives CASSLEQGAEAFF. The chain combines TRBV7-9 with TRBJ1-1; TRBD1 matches at 8 bases. CDR1 is SEHNR, CDR2 FQNEAQ, per germline (reference sequence). This CDR3 spans 13 amino acids. The junction had 1 base not matched to a gene; V was cut back by 1 base and J by 6 bases.

The chain joins TRBV28 to TRBJ1-5; 7 positions agree with TRBD1. This CDR3 comprises 17 residues. V was pared by 6 bases and J by 3 bases, with 14 bases of the junction left unmatched. Per the germline V gene, CDR1 is MDHEN and CDR2 is SYDVKM. The CDR3 bases are TGTGCCAGCAGCCTTGGATTGGAGGGGGCGGACAATCAGCCCCAGCATTTT. Translated, it gives CASSLGLEGADNQPQHF.

The V call is TRBV11-2, the J call TRBJ2-7, with 7 positions matching TRBD2. Losses at the gene ends were 5 bases for V and 6 bases for J; bases not matched to a gene: 10. Germline assignment: CDR1 SGHAT and CDR2 FQNNGV. The CDR3 consists of 14 residues. DNA of the CDR3: TGTGCCAGCAGCCGGGAGGCTACCGGGGGCGAGCAGTACTTC. It is translated as CASSREATGGEQYF.

The chain joins TRBV27 to TRBJ1-2; the match to TRBD1 covers 7 bases. J lost 7 bases, V lost 1 base, and 9 bases had no gene match. This CDR3 is 15 amino acids long. The V gene's germline CDR1 is MNHEY and CDR2 SMNVEV (reference sequence). CDR3 loop: CASSLLEGAASGYTF. The CDR3 DNA sequence: TGTGCCAGCAGTTTATTGGAGGGGGCTGCGTCTGGCTACACCTTC.

This chain connects TRBV5-1 to TRBJ2-4, with TRBD1 matching 9 bases. V lost 2 bases and J lost 7; bases outside the gene matches: 13. Germline CDR1 and CDR2: SGHRS and YFSETQ. There are 17 residues in the CDR3. CDR3 residues: CASSFTSSGQGWNIQYF. CDR3 coding DNA: TGCGCCAGCAGCTTCACGTCATCAGGACAGGGGTGGAACATTCAGTACTTC.

This clone appeared once. CDR3 sequence: CASSFFGGRALEQYF. The CDR3 DNA reads as TGTGCCAGCAGCTTTTTCGGCGGGAGGGCCCTCGAGCAGTACTTC. This sequence joins TRBV7-9 and TRBJ2-7; 9 bases align to TRBD2. This CDR3 spans 15 amino acids. The V gene end was trimmed by 3 bases and the J gene end by 6 bases; junction bases not matched to a gene: 9. The germline gives CDR1 SEHNR, CDR2 FQNEAQ (reference sequence). The full variable domain, rest sourced from reference TRBV7-9 and TRBJ2-7, is DTGVSQNPRHKITKRGQNVTFRCDPISEHNRLYWYRQTLGQGPEFLTYFQNEAQLEKSRLLSDRFSAERPKGSFSTLEIQRTEQGDSAMYLCASSFFGGRALEQYFGPGTRLTVT.

The gene calls are TRBV6-5 and TRBJ1-2; no clear D. Germline loops: CDR1 MNHEY, CDR2 SVGAGI. Trimming shortened V by 6 bases and J by 1 base, and 12 bases separated the two germline ends. There are 14 residues in the CDR3. CDR3 DNA: TGTGCCAGCAGCTCCCTCGAGGATAACTATGGCTACACCTTC. This encodes CASSSLEDNYGYTF.

The J gene is TRBJ2-7, the V gene TRBV19; D is possibly TRBD2 (5 bases). The CDR3 is 15 amino acids. Germline loops: CDR1 LNHDA, CDR2 SQIVND (reference sequence). Trimming pared 6 bases from V and 0 bases from J, leaving 15 bases between. The CDR3 is CASRSGVWGSYEQYF. For the CDR3, the DNA is TGTGCCAGTAGATCCGGGGTCTGGGGCTCCTACGAGCAGTACTTC.

Only one count was recorded for this clone. The chain recombines TRBV1 with TRBJ2-1; no check of the table's D call, TRBD2, against the DNA was made. TRBV1 is given as a pseudogene. The CDR3 length is 16 residues. The DNA of the CDR3 is TGCACCAGTCTACTTCTGGGGCGGGATGGCTACAATGAGCAGTTCTTC. It is translated as CTSLLLGRDGYNEQFF.

The chain joins TRBV19 to TRBJ1-1; TRBD1 agrees at 9 bases. Germline loops: CDR1 LNHDA, CDR2 SQIVND (reference sequence). This CDR3 has 16 amino acids. With 1 base clipped from V and 6 bases from J, the junction kept 9 bases outside the gene matches. DNA of the CDR3: TGTGCCAGTAGTATAGGAGTAGGGACAGGGATCCCTGAAGCTTTCTTT. This gives the protein CASSIGVGTGIPEAFF.

CDR3 protein: CATSRPTSPGLINYGYTF. The CDR3 DNA reads TGTGCCACCAGCAGACCGACAAGCCCCGGACTGATTAACTATGGCTACACCTTC. The chain combines TRBV15 with TRBJ1-2; D unresolved. V was cut by 2 bases and J by 1 base, with 20 bases left in between. The CDR3 runs to 18 residues. The germline CDR1 and CDR2 sequences are LNHNV and YYDKDF (reference sequence).

The rearrangement joins TRBV14 to TRBJ2-6, with a tentative D call TRBD2 (5 bases). CDR3 length equals 17 residues. The V end was cut by 0 bases, the J end by 1 base, with 10 bases between. Germline V gene data show CDR1 as SGHDN and CDR2 as FVKESK. For the CDR3, the DNA is TGTGCCAGCAGCCAAGAGGTTCGAGGGTCTGGGGCCAACGTCCTGACTTTC. This encodes CASSQEVRGSGANVLTF.